These 26 T cell receptor beta chains originate from one sample sequenced in a study of somatic mutations in cytotoxic T cells in rheumatoid arthritis. Some clones are missing from TCRdb's copy, which holds only in-frame ones; the method was immunoSEQ multiplex PCR. The sample shows just over 15,000 clones, less than 85% of them seen only once. Material for sequencing was CD8+ T cells sorted from blood. These TCRs come from an adult with rheumatoid arthritis.

V usage is TRBV5-6 and J usage is TRBJ2-7; D is possibly TRBD1 (5 bases). Trimming took 4 bases from V and 4 from J, leaving 9 bases between them. The CDR3 spans 12 residues. Germline CDR1 reads SGHDT; CDR2 reads YYEEEE. DNA of the CDR3: TGTGCCAGCAGCCAACAGGAATACGAGCAGTACTTC. Protein product: CASSQQEYEQYF.

The V gene is TRBV15, the J gene TRBJ2-3; D ambiguous. V shed 1 base and J shed 5 bases, with 7 bases lying between them. The CDR3 loop spans 13 amino acids. Germline CDR1 LNHNV, CDR2 YYDKDF (reference sequence). CDR3 region: CATSRVVGDTQYF. The DNA of the CDR3 is TGTGCCACCAGCAGAGTGGTAGGAGATACGCAGTATTTT.

CDR3 protein: CASSQLGARRTLYEQFF. DNA for the CDR3: TGCGCCAGCAGTCAATTGGGGGCCCGGAGGACGTTGTATGAGCAGTTCTTC. This chain links TRBV23-1 with TRBJ2-1, with D possibly matching TRBD1 (6 bases). TRBV23-1 is an ORF for which the function is uncertain. The CDR3 extends over 17 amino acids. With 1 base removed from V and 8 bases from J, the gap between germline ends came to 21 bases.

The chain carries TRBV7-2 and TRBJ2-7, with 8 bases lining up with TRBD2. Per the germline V gene, CDR1 is SGHTA and CDR2 is FQGNSA. The CDR3 is 15 residues long. Losses at the gene ends were 5 bases for V and 2 bases for J; bases not matched to a gene: 8. CDR3 nucleotides: TGTGCCAGCAGCGATACTAGCGGAGTGGCCTACGAGCAGTACTTC. The encoded protein is CASSDTSGVAYEQYF.

V and J are TRBV7-2 and TRBJ2-1; 9 nucleotides match TRBD2. The V gene end was trimmed by 5 bases and the J gene end by 8 bases; junction bases not matched to a gene: 10. CDR1 and CDR2 (germline): SGHTA, FQGNSA. The CDR3 loop spans 15 amino acids. CDR3 DNA sequence: TGTGCCAGCAGCCTAACCGCTAGCGGGAACTATGAGCAGTTCTTC. Translating gives CASSLTASGNYEQFF.

This sequence joins TRBV5-4 and TRBJ1-1, with D hard to call. Germline CDR1 SGHNT, CDR2 YYREEE (reference sequence). Trimming left V 2 bases short and J 3 bases short, with 5 bases between. This CDR3 comprises 12 residues. The DNA for the CDR3 is TGTGCCAGCAGCTTTGGGGACACTGAAGCTTTCTTT. This encodes CASSFGDTEAFF.

This chain connects TRBV7-2 to TRBJ2-7, with a tentative D call TRBD2 (6 bases). This CDR3 spans 14 amino acids. Germline CDR1 is SGHTA and CDR2 is FQGNSA. The V end was cut by 5 bases, the J end by 3 bases, with 14 bases between. Here the CDR3 DNA reads TGTGCCAGCAGCCTCTTTGCGGGGAACTACGAGCAGTACTTC. Amino acid sequence: CASSLFAGNYEQYF. The variable domain in full, completed from reference TRBV7-2 and TRBJ2-7, reads GAGVSQSPSNKVTEKGKDVELRCDPISGHTALYWYRQSLGQGLEFLIYFQGNSAPDKSGLPSDRFSAERTGGSVSTLTIQRTQQEDSAVYLCASSLFAGNYEQYFGPGTRLTVT.

The chain combines TRBV6-1 with TRBJ1-6; D gene unclear. This CDR3 spans 16 amino acids. Germline-derived CDR1 and CDR2 are MNHNS and SASEGT. Trimming removed 3 bases from V and 0 bases from J, with 9 bases in between. The CDR3 protein is CASSDRVGSYNSPLHF. CDR3 nucleotide sequence: TGTGCCAGCAGTGATAGAGTGGGCTCCTATAATTCACCCCTCCACTTT.

The chain combines TRBV30 with TRBJ2-3; no reliable D call. Germline-derived CDR1 and CDR2 are GTSNPN and SVGIG (reference sequence). Trimming took off 3 bases at V and 4 bases at J, with 11 bases between the two ends. The CDR3 has 13 amino acids. The CDR3 DNA sequence: TGTGCCTGGAGCGCGTGGACGGCAGATACGCAGTATTTT. Translating gives CAWSAWTADTQYF.

This rearrangement joins TRBV19 to TRBJ1-1; a possible D gene is TRBD1 (5 bases). CDR3 length: 14 amino acids. V was trimmed by 4 bases and J by 5 bases, leaving 14 bases between them. Germline loops: CDR1 LNHDA, CDR2 SQIVND (reference sequence). The CDR3 DNA reads TGTGCCAGTAGTAGGGGGGGTGAGGGAACTGAAGCTTTCTTT. Protein product: CASSRGGEGTEAFF.

The chain employs TRBV6-1 and TRBJ2-2; D unresolved. Trimming took off 11 bases at V and 1 base at J, with 5 bases between the two ends. The germline CDR1 and CDR2 sequences are MNHNS and SASEGT. The CDR3 contains 11 residues. The CDR3 nucleotides read TGTGCCGCCTGGAACACCGGGGAGCTGTTTTTT. Its protein is CAAWNTGELFF.

The rearrangement joins TRBV11-3 to TRBJ2-1; 9 nucleotides align to TRBD2. Unmatched junction bases numbered 2, after V lost 4 bases and J lost 4 bases. The CDR3 is 14 residues long. Germline V lookup: CDR1 SGHNT, CDR2 YENEEA. The CDR3 DNA is TGTGCCAGCAGCTCGCGGGAGGGGTACAATGAGCAGTTCTTC. Its protein is CASSSREGYNEQFF. The full variable domain, with the rest looked up from reference TRBV11-3 and TRBJ2-1, is EAGVVQSPRYKIIEKKQPVAFWCNPISGHNTLYWYLQNLGQGPELLIRYENEEAVDDSQLPKDRFSAERLKGVDSTLKIQPAELGDSAVYLCASSSREGYNEQFFGPGTRLTVL.

The chain couples TRBV18 to TRBJ1-2, with D perhaps matching TRBD1 (6 bases). The germline V gene has CDR1 KGHSH and CDR2 LQKENI. The V and J ends lost 6 bases and 2 bases respectively, with 16 bases between them. This CDR3 is 15 amino acids long. The CDR3 nucleotides read TGTGCCAGCTCCCAGGACCGGGACACCAACTATGGCTACACCTTC. This codes for CASSQDRDTNYGYTF.

The rearrangement uses TRBV11-2 and TRBJ2-3; 9 bases are a match to TRBD1. The CDR3 has 14 residues. V dropped 5 bases and J dropped 6; count of bases not matched to a gene: 6. The germline V gene has CDR1 SGHAT and CDR2 FQNNGV. The CDR3 sequence: CASSHGQGRDTQYF. The CDR3 region has the DNA TGTGCCAGCAGCCACGGACAGGGGCGGGATACGCAGTATTTT. The full variable domain, completed using reference TRBV11-2 and TRBJ2-3, is EAGVAQSPRYKIIEKRQSVAFWCNPISGHATLYWYQQILGQGPKLLIQFQNNGVVDDSQLPKDRFSAERLKGVDSTLKIQPAKLEDSAVYLCASSHGQGRDTQYFGPGTRLTVL.

The rearrangement uses TRBV7-8 and TRBJ2-7; possibly TRBD1 or TRBD2 for D (5 bases each). V gave up 1 base and J gave up 3 bases, with 10 bases separating them. This CDR3 comprises 14 residues. Germline V gene data show CDR1 as SGHVS and CDR2 as FQNEAQ. The CDR3 DNA sequence: TGTGCCAGCAGCTTAGGTGTGGGGGACTACGAGCAGTACTTC. As protein: CASSLGVGDYEQYF. Full variable domain (missing parts from reference TRBV7-8 and TRBJ2-7): GAGVSQSPRYKVAKRGQDVALRCDPISGHVSLFWYQQALGQGPEFLTYFQNEAQLDKSGLPSDRFFAERPEGSVSTLKIQRTQQEDSAVYLCASSLGVGDYEQYFGPGTRLTVT.

This clone was counted a single time. The chain couples TRBV11-2 to TRBJ2-1; TRBD2 aligns across 12 bases. The CDR3 runs 16 residues. Trimming at V came to 4 bases and at J to 8 bases, leaving 9 bases not matched to a gene. Germline values: CDR1 SGHAT, CDR2 FQNNGV. CDR3 in amino acids: CASSSAGLAGGHEQFF. The CDR3 DNA reads as TGTGCCAGCAGCTCGGCGGGGCTAGCGGGGGGGCATGAGCAGTTCTTC.

CDR3 protein: CASSQAADTQYF. Here the CDR3 DNA reads TGCGCCAGCAGCCAAGCGGCAGATACGCAGTATTTT. The J gene is TRBJ2-3, the V gene TRBV4-1; no reliable D call. The germline V gene encodes CDR1 MGHRA and CDR2 YSYEKL. The V end was cut by 1 base, the J end by 4 bases, with 3 bases between. This CDR3 contains 12 residues.

The chain employs TRBV30 and TRBJ2-7; 7 bases align to TRBD2. Trimming removed 2 bases from V and 4 bases from J; junction bases left unmatched: 11. CDR3 size: 15 residues. CDR1 and CDR2 from the germline V gene are GTSNPN and SVGIG (reference sequence). The CDR3, as DNA: TGTGCCTGGAGTCTCCCGAGGGAGGGCCTTTACGAGCAGTACTTC. Residues: CAWSLPREGLYEQYF. Looking up the rest from reference TRBV30 and TRBJ2-7 gives the full variable domain: SQTIHQWPATLVQPVGSPLSLECTVEGTSNPNLYWYRQAAGRGLQLLFYSVGIGQISSEVPQNLSASRPQDRQFILSSKKLLLSDSGFYLCAWSLPREGLYEQYFGPGTRLTVT.

This rearrangement joins TRBV9 to TRBJ1-1; 8 bases are shared with TRBD1. Looked up from germline, CDR1 is SGDLS and CDR2 is YYNGEE. V lost 0 bases and J lost 3; bases outside the gene matches: 7. CDR3 length: 16 amino acids. CDR3 sequence (DNA): TGTGCCAGCAGCGTAGAGGCAGGGGGCGCATACACTGAAGCTTTCTTT. Encoded protein: CASSVEAGGAYTEAFF.

The chain recombines TRBV14 with TRBJ2-5; 11 nucleotides match TRBD2. Germline V gene data show CDR1 as SGHDN and CDR2 as FVKESK. This CDR3 spans 15 amino acids. Trimming at V came to 0 bases and at J to 7 bases, leaving 4 bases not matched to a gene. As DNA, the CDR3 is TGTGCCAGCAGCCAAGAGCGGCTAGCGGGGGGGACCCAGTACTTC. Amino acids: CASSQERLAGGTQYF.

The chain recombines TRBV28 with TRBJ1-1; 7 nucleotides match TRBD1. V trimming: 2 bases; J trimming: 7 bases; junction bases outside the gene matches: 7. The CDR3 is made up of 14 amino acids. Germline CDR1 and CDR2: MDHEN and SYDVKM. The CDR3 loop reads CASSLRGGALEAFF. The DNA for the CDR3 is TGTGCCAGCAGTTTAAGAGGGGGCGCACTTGAAGCTTTCTTT. The whole variable domain, filled in from reference TRBV28 and TRBJ1-1, reads DVKVTQSSRYLVKRTGEKVFLECVQDMDHENMFWYRQDPGLGLRLIYFSYDVKMKEKGDIPEGYSVSREKKERFSLILESASTNQTSMYLCASSLRGGALEAFFGQGTRLTVV.

This clone was seen a few times. The chain has TRBV30 and TRBJ2-2, with 8 bases fitting TRBD2. The junction had 4 bases not matched to a gene; V was cut back by 3 bases and J by 7 bases. The CDR3 runs to 13 residues. The germline gives CDR1 GTSNPN, CDR2 SVGIG (reference sequence). DNA of the CDR3: TGTGCCTGGAGCCCCGGGGGGGTCGGGGAGCTGTTTTTT. It translates to CAWSPGGVGELFF.

The chain joins TRBV5-5 to TRBJ2-7; 7 nucleotides align to TRBD1. The CDR3 extends over 14 amino acids. Germline-derived CDR1 and CDR2 are SGHKS and YYEKEE (reference sequence). V shed 4 bases and J 1 base; nucleotides not matched to a gene: 5. The CDR3 region is CASSQWTGSYEQYF. Here the CDR3 DNA reads TGTGCCAGCAGCCAATGGACAGGATCCTACGAGCAGTACTTC.

The genes are TRBV6-1 and TRBJ2-2; possible D gene TRBD2, 5 bases. The CDR3 length is 13 residues. The V gene lost 4 bases and the J gene lost 7 bases, with 10 bases spanning the gap. Germline V lookup: CDR1 MNHNS, CDR2 SASEGT. In DNA form, the CDR3 reads TGTGCCAGCAGTGTCTCAGCGGTCGGGGAGCTGTTTTTT. Its protein product is CASSVSAVGELFF.

The chain combines TRBV5-1 with TRBJ2-2; weak D call: TRBD2 (6 bases). CDR3 length: 14 amino acids. Trimming cost V 3 bases and J 1 base, with 7 bases left between them. CDR1 and CDR2 (germline): SGHRS, YFSETQ. The CDR3 protein is CASSWRGNTGELFF. The CDR3, as DNA: TGCGCCAGCAGCTGGCGGGGGAACACCGGGGAGCTGTTTTTT.

This chain links TRBV19 with TRBJ2-3, with D possibly TRBD2 on 5 matching bases. The germline V and J ends were trimmed by 4 bases and 0 bases, with 8 bases remaining between them. The CDR3 spans 14 residues. Germline assignment: CDR1 LNHDA and CDR2 SQIVND (reference sequence). As DNA, the CDR3 is TGTGCCAGTAGTACACTAGTTAGCACAGATACGCAGTATTTT. The encoded protein is CASSTLVSTDTQYF. Combining the CDR3 with reference TRBV19 and TRBJ2-3 gives the whole variable domain DGGITQSPKYLFRKEGQNVTLSCEQNLNHDAMYWYRQDPGQGLRLIYYSQIVNDFQKGDIAEGYSVSREKKESFPLTVTSAQKNPTAFYLCASSTLVSTDTQYFGPGTRLTVL.